Included here is one TCR beta chain sequence, with context. Its matching antigen is unknown. One junction end disagrees with the germline gene, perhaps due to a read error. With 60 Vbeta and 13 Jbeta primers, the PCR was carried out. TCRdb keeps only in-frame clones here, not all; method: immunoSEQ multiplex PCR. Of 90,000 to 100,000 clones in the sample, over 50% are singletons; the top ten hold under 5%. This sample was included in a study of cytomegalovirus exposure and HLA in healthy donors. Study conclusions and caveats: Immune exposure information available was restricted to CMV serostatus.

The sample was PBMCs. The sequence was collected from a man aged 25-40 years in good health and CMV-seronegative.

The CDR3, as DNA: TGTGCTAGCAGCTTAGGAGGGGGCGTCACAGATACGCAGTATTTT. The encoded protein is CASSLGGGVTDTQYF. V usage is TRBV7-7 and J usage is TRBJ2-3, with D possibly being TRBD1 (7 bases). From germline, CDR1 is SSHAT and CDR2 FNYEAQ (reference sequence). The CDR3 runs 15 residues.